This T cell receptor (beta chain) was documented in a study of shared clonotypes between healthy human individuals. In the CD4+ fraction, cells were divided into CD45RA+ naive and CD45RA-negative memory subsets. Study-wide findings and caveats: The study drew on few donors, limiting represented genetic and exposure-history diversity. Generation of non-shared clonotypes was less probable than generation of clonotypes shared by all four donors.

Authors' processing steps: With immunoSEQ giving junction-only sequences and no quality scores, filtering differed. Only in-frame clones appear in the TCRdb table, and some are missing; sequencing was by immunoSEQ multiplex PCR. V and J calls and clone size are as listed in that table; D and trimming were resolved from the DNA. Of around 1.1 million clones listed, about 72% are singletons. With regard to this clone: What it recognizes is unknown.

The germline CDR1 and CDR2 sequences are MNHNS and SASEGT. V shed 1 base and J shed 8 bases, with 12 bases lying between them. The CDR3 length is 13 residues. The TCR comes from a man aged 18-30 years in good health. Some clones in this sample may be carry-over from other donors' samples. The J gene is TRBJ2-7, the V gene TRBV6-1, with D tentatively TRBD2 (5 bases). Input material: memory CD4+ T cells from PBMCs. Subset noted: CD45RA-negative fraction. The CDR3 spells CASSEEVRAQQYF. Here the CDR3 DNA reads TGTGCCAGCAGTGAAGAAGTGAGGGCCCAGCAGTACTTC.